Reported below is one T cell receptor (beta chain). Antigen unknown. These data come from a study of human versus mouse CDR3 diversity and MHC coevolution. Study-wide context: The immunoSEQ assay reportedly detects one in 200,000 T cells. Overall study findings and caveats: The lowest clonal inequality scores came from most of the three human donors. On average, humans showed more CDR3 deletions and insertions than mice.

Germline assignment: CDR1 SGHTA and CDR2 FQGNSA. V gave up 1 base and J gave up 7 bases; unmatched junction bases: 5. The CDR3 loop spans 14 amino acids. Some clones are missing from TCRdb's copy, which holds only in-frame ones; the method was immunoSEQ multiplex PCR. The sample holds some 82,000 clones, just over 90% seen once. The sequence was collected from a person aged 30 to 69 in good health. V gene TRBV7-2 combines with J gene TRBJ2-7; 9 positions match TRBD1. The specimen was naive CD4+ T cells from blood. As to subset: CD45RO-negative CD62L-positive naive CD4 T cells. The CDR3 sequence is CASSLGTGVQEQYF. The CDR3 DNA reads TGTGCCAGCAGCTTAGGGACAGGGGTGCAGGAGCAGTACTTC.